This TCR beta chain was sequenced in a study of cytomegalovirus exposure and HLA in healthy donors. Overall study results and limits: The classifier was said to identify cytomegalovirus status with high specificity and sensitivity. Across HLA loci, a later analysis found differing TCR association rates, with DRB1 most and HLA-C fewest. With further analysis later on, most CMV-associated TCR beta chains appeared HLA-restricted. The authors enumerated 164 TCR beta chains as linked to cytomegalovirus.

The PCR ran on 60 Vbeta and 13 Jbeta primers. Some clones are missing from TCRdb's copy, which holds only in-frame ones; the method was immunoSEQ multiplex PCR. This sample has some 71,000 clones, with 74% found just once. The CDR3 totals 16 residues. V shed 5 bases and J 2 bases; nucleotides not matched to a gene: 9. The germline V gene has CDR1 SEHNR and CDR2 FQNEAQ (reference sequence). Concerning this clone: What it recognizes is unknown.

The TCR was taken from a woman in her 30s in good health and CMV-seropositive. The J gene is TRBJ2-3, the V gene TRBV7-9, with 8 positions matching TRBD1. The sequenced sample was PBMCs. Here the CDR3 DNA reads TGTGCCAGCAGCCTGGACAGGGACTTTCTCACAGATACGCAGTATTTT. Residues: CASSLDRDFLTDTQYF.